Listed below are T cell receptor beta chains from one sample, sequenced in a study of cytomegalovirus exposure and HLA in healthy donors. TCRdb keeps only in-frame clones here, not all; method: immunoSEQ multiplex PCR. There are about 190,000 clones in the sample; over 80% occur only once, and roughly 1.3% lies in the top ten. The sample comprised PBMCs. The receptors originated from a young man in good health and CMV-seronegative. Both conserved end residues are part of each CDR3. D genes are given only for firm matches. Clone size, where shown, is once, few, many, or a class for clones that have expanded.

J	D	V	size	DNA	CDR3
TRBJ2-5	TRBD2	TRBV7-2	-	TGTGCCAGCAGCCATAGCGGGGGCCCGCAGGGGGTCCAAGAGACCCAGTACTTC	CASSHSGGPQGVQETQYF
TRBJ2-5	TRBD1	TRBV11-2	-	TGTGCCAGCAGCCACTATCCGCAGGGGGCTATCGAGACCCAGTACTTC	CASSHYPQGAIETQYF
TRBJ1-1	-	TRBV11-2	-	TGTGCCAGCAGCTTAGCCCTAAACACTGAAGCTTTCTTT	CASSLALNTEAFF
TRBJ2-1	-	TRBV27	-	TGTGCCAGCAGCCTGGGAACAGGTCTAAGCTCCTACAATGAGCAGTTCTTC	CASSLGTGLSSYNEQFF
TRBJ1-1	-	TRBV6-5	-	TGTGCCAGCAGTTACGGCCAGAACACTGAAGCTTTCTTT	CASSYGQNTEAFF
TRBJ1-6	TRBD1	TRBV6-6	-	TGTGCCAGCAGGGATCGGACAGGGGCGGATAATTCACCCCTCCACTTT	CASRDRTGADNSPLHF
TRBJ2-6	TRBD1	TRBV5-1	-	TGCGCCAGCAGCCAGACAGGGACTGGGGCCAACGTCCTGACTTTC	CASSQTGTGANVLTF
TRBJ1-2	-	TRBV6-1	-	TGTGCCAGCAGTGAAGTCGGCGCAGGGGCTAGGTATGGCTACACCTTC	CASSEVGAGARYGYTF
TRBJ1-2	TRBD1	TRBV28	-	TGTGCCAGCACCTTGGGGACAGGGGGCCACTATGGCTACACCTTC	CASTLGTGGHYGYTF
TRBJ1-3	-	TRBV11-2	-	TGTGCCAGCAGCGACACCGCGGCGGGCAAGGTTCCTTCTGGAAACACCATATATTTT	CASSDTAAGKVPSGNTIYF
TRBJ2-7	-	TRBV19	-	TGTGCCAGTGCGACTAGAGCGATGGCCTACGAGCAGTACTTC	CASATRAMAYEQYF
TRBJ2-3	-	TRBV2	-	TGTGCCAGCAACAGGGCAGATACGCAGTATTTT	CASNRADTQYF
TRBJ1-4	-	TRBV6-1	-	TGTGCCAGCAGTGAGCCCCCGTGGGGTCCAGCGGGGGAAAAACTGTTTTTT	CASSEPPWGPAGEKLFF
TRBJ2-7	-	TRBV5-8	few	TGTGCCAGCAGCCGGGAGCGGATAGTGCAGTACTTC	CASSRERIVQYF
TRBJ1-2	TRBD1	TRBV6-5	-	TGTGCCAGCGGCAGGGGGCGCGTCTATGGCTACACCTTC	CASGRGRVYGYTF